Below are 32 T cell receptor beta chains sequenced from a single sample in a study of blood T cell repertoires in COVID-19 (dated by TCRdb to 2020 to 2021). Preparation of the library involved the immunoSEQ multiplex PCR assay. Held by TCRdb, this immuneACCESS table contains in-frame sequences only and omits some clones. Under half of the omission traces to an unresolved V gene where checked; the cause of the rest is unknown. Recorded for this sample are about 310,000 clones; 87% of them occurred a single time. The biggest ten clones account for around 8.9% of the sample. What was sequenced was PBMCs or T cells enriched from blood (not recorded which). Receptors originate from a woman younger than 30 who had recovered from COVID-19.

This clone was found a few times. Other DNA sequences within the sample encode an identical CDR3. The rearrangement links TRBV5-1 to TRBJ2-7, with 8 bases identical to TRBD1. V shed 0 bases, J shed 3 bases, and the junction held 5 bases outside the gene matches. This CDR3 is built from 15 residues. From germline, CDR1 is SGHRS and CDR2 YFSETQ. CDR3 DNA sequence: TGCGCCAGCAGCTTGGATGCAGGGGGCTTCTACGAGCAGTACTTC. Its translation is CASSLDAGGFYEQYF.

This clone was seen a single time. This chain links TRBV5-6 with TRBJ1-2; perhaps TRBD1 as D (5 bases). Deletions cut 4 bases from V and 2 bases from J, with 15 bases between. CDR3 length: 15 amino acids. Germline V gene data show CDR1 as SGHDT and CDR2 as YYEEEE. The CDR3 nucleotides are TGTGCCAGCAGCGAAACAGGCGTCCAAAACTATGGCTACACCTTC. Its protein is CASSETGVQNYGYTF.

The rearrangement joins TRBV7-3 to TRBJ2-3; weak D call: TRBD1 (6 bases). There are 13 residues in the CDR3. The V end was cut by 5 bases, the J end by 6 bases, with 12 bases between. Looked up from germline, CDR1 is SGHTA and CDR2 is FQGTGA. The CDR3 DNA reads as TGTGCCAGCAGCCTATCGAGGGGGGATACGCAGTATTTT. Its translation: CASSLSRGDTQYF.

The CDR3 region has the DNA TGTGCCAGCAGCCCTGAGGAGACCCAGTACTTC. Its protein product is CASSPEETQYF. V is TRBV11-2 and J is TRBJ2-5; no clear D gene. Looked up from germline, CDR1 is SGHAT and CDR2 is FQNNGV. Deletions cut 5 bases from V and 5 bases from J, with 6 bases between. The CDR3 length is 11 residues.

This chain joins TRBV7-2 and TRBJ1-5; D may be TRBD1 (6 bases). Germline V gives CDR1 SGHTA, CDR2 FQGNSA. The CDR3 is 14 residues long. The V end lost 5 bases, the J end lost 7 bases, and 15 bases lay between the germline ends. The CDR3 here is CASSINEGVQPQHF. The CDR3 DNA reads TGTGCCAGCAGCATAAACGAGGGGGTGCAGCCCCAGCATTTT.

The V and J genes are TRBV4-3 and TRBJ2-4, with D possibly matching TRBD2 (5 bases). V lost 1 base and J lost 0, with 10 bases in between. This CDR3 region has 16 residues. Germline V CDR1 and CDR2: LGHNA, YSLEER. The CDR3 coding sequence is TGCGCCAGCAGCCAAGGAGGGAATGGAGCCAAAAACATTCAGTACTTC. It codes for CASSQGGNGAKNIQYF.

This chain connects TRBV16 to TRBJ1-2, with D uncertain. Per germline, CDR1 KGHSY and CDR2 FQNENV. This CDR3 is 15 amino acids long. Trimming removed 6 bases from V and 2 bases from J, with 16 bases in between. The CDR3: CASSEISPGNYGYTF. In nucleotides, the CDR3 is TGTGCCAGCAGTGAGATCAGCCCGGGAAACTATGGCTACACCTTC.

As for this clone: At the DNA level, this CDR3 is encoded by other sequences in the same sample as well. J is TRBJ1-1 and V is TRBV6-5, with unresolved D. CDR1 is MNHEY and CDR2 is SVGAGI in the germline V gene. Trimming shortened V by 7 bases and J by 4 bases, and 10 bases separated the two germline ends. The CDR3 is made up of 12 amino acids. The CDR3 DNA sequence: TGTGCCAGCACCAACGGCGGCACTGAAGCTTTCTTT. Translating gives CASTNGGTEAFF.

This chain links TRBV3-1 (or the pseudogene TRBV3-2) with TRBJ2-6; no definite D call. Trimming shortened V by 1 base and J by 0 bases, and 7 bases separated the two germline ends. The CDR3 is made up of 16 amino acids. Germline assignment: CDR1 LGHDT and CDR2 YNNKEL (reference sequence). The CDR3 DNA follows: TGTGCCAGCAGCCAAGGAAAACTCTCTGGGGCCAACGTCCTGACTTTC. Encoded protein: CASSQGKLSGANVLTF.

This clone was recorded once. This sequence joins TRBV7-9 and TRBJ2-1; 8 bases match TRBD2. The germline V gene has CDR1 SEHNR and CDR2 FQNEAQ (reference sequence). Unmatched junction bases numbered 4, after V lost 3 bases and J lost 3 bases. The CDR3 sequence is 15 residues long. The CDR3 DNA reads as TGTGCCAGCAGCTTCACTAGCGGAGGCTACAATGAGCAGTTCTTC. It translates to CASSFTSGGYNEQFF.

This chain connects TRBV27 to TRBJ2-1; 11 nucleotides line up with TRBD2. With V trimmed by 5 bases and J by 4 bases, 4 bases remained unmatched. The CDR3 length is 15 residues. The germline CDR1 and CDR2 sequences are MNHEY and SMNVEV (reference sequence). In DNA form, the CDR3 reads TGTGCCAGCAGTCTGGGACTAGCGGCATACAATGAGCAGTTCTTC. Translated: CASSLGLAAYNEQFF.

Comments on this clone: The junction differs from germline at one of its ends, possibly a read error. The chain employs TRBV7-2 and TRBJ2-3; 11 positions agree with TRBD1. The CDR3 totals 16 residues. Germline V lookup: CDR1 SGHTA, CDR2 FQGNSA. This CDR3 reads CASSLMPGQGAPGRNF. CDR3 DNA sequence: TGTGCCAGCAGCTTAATGCCCGGACAGGGGGCTCCCGGTCGGAATTTT.

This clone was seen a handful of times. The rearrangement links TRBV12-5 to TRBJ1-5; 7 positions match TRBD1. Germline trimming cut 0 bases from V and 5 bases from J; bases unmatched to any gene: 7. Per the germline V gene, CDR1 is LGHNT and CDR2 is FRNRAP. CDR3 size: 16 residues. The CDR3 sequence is CASGLVHRQGHQPQHF. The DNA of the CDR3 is TGTGCTAGTGGTTTGGTACACCGACAGGGTCATCAGCCCCAGCATTTT.

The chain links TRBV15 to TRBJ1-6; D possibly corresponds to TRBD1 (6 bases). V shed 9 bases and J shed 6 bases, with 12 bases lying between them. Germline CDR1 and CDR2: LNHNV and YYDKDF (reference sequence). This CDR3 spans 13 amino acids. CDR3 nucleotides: TGTGCCACAAAAACAGGGATTAATTCACCCCTCCACTTT. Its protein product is CATKTGINSPLHF.

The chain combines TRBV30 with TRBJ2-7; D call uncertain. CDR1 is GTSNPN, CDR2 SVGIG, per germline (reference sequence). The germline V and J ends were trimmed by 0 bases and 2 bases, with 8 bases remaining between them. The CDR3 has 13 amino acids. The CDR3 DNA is TGTGCCTGGAGTGTTGACTGGGCCTACGAGCAGTACTTC. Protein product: CAWSVDWAYEQYF.

CDR3 nucleotide sequence: TGTGCCAGCAGTGAATCCGACGAGGGTTCCCAGCCCCAGCATTTT. It specifies CASSESDEGSQPQHF. This chain uses TRBV2 with TRBJ1-5; D is unresolved. Trimming left V 2 bases short and J 7 bases short, with 15 bases between. CDR1 and CDR2 from the germline V gene are SNHLY and FYNNEI. The length of the CDR3 is 15 residues.

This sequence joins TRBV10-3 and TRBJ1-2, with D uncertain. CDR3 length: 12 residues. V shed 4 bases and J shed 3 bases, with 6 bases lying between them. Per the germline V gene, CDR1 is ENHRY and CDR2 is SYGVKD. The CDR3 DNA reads TGTGCCATCAGTGGTGGAGACTATGGCTACACCTTC. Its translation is CAISGGDYGYTF.

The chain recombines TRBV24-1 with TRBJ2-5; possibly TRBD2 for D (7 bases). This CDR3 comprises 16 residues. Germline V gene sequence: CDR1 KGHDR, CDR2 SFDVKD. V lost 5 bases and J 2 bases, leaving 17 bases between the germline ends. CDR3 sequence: CATSGRGAGRQETQYF. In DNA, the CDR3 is TGTGCCACCAGTGGTCGGGGGGCCGGGAGACAAGAGACCCAGTACTTC.

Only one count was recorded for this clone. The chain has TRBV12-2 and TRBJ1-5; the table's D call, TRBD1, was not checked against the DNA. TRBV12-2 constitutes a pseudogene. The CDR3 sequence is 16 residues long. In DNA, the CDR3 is TGTGCAAGTCGCACACGGACAGGGCCTATAAATCAGCCCCAGCATTTT. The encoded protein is CASRTRTGPINQPQHF.

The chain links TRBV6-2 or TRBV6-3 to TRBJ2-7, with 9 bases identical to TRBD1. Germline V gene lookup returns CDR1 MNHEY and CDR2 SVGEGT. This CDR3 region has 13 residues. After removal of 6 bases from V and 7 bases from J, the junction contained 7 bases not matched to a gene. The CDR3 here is CASRYRGLGEQYF. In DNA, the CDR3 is TGTGCCAGCAGGTACAGGGGGCTGGGGGAGCAGTACTTC.

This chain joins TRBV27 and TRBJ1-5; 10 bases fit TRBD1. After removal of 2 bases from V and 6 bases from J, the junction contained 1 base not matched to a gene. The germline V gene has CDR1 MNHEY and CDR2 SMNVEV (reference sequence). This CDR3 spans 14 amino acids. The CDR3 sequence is CASSLGTGVQPQHF. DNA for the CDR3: TGTGCCAGCAGTTTAGGGACAGGGGTTCAGCCCCAGCATTTT.

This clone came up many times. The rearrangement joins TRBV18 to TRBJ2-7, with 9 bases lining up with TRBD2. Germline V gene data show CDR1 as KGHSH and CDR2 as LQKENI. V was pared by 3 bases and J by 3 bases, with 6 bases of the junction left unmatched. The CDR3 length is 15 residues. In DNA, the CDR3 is TGTGCCAGCTCACCCCCTAGCGGGGAGTTCTACGAGCAGTACTTC. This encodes CASSPPSGEFYEQYF.

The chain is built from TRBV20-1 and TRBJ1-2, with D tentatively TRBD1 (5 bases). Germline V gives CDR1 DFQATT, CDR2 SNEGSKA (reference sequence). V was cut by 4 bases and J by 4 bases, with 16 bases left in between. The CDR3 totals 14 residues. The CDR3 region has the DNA TGCAGTGCTATTGACAGTGTGGGACTCTATGGCTACACCTTC. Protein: CSAIDSVGLYGYTF.

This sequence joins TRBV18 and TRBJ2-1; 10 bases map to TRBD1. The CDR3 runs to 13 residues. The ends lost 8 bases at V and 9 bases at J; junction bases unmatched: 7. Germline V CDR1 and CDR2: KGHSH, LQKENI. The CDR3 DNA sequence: TGTGCCAGCACGGGGACAGGGGTCGGTGAGCAGTTCTTC. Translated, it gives CASTGTGVGEQFF.

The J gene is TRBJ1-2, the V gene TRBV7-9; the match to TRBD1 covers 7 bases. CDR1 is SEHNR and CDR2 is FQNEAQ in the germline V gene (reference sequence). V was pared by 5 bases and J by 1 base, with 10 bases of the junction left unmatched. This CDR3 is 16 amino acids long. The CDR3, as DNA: TGTGCCAGCAGCGAAAAGACAGGGAGAAGTAACTATGGCTACACCTTC. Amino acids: CASSEKTGRSNYGYTF.

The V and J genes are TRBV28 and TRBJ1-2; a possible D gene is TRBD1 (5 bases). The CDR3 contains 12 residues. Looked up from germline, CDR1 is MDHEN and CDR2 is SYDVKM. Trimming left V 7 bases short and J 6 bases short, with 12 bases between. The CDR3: CASTGSPDGYTF. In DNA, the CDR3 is TGTGCCAGCACAGGGTCCCCTGATGGCTACACCTTC.

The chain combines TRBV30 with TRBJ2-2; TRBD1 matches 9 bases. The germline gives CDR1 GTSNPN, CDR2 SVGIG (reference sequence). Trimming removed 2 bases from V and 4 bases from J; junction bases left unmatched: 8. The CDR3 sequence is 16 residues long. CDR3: CAWSLLGTGTTGELFF. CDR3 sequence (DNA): TGTGCCTGGAGTCTCCTCGGGACAGGGACCACCGGGGAGCTGTTTTTT.

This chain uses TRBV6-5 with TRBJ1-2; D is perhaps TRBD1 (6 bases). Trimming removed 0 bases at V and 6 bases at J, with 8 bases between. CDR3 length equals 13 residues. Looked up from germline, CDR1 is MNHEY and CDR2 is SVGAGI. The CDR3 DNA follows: TGTGCCAGCAGTTACTCGGGACAAAATGGCTACACCTTC. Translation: CASSYSGQNGYTF.

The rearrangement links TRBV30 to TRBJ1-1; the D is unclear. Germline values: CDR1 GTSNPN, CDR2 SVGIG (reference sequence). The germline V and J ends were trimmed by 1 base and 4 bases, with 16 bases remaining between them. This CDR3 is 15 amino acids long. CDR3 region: CAWSDPTRVTTEAFF. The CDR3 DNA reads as TGTGCCTGGAGTGACCCTACTCGGGTTACCACTGAAGCTTTCTTT.

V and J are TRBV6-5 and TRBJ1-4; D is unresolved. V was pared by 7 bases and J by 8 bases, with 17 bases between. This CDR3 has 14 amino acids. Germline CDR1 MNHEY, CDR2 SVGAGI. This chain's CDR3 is CASKGGQVQEKLFF. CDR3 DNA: TGTGCCAGCAAAGGAGGGCAGGTCCAGGAAAAACTGTTTTTT.

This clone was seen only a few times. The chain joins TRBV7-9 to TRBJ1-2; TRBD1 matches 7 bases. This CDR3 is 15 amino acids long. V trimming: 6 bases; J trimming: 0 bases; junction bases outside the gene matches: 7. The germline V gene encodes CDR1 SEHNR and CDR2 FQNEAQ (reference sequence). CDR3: CASRRTGPANYGYTF. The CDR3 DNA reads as TGTGCCAGCAGAAGGACAGGTCCAGCTAACTATGGCTACACCTTC.

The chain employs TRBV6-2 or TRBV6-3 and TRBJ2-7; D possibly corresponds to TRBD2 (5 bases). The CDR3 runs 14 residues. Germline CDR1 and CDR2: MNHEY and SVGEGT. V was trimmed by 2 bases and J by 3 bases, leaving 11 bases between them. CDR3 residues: CASSYIERNYEQYF. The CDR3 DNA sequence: TGTGCCAGCAGTTACATCGAGCGGAACTACGAGCAGTACTTC.